The 6 T cell receptor beta chains reported below all come from one sample, sequenced in a study of tissue T cells after allogeneic stem cell transplantation. Sequencing was performed with immunoSEQ multiplex PCR; in TCRdb, only in-frame clones are kept and a portion is missing. The sample holds roughly 5,000 clones, 46% seen once. Stated time point: mouse harvest day 7 after allogeneic transplant. The graft held 10^6 splenic CD5+ T cells and 10^7 T-cell-depleted bone marrow cells. Sequenced material: skin. The receptors originated from a female BALB/c mouse given C57BL/6 T cells with graft-versus-host disease after an allogeneic hematopoietic cell transplant.

This clone is a singleton in its sample. Gene names refer to mouse genes. The read terminates 1 residue before the CDR3 end, so the remaining end is supplied by the germline J gene. The chain has TRBV3 and TRBJ1-1, with 8 bases fitting TRBD1. Germline V gives CDR1 SNHLY, CDR2 FYNGKV (reference sequence). The CDR3 covers 15 residues. V lost 1 base, J lost 1 base, and 2 bases stayed unmatched. CDR3 region: CASSLEGTGNTEVFF. CDR3 DNA, as far as it was read: TGTGCCAGCAGCTTAGAAGGGACAGGAAACACAGAAGTCTTC.

About this clone itself: Mouse names are used for the genes. Incomplete CDR3 DNA: TGTGCCAGCAGCCAAGCCCGAAACTCCGACTACACC. The encoded protein is CASSQARNSDYT. The CDR3 in full is CASSQARNSDYTF. V is TRBV3 and J is TRBJ1-2; D is uncertain. Read data end 1 residue before the CDR3 end; the end is taken from the germline J gene. CDR1 SNHLY and CDR2 FYNGKV come from the germline V gene (reference sequence). The V end was cut by 5 bases, the J end by 1 base, with 8 bases between. This CDR3 spans 13 amino acids.

This clone was observed a handful of times. Here the gene names and germline are mouse. Read sequence stops 1 residue before the CDR3 end, and the germline J gene provides the missing end. The genes are TRBV16 and TRBJ2-5; 10 nucleotides agree with TRBD2. The CDR3 totals 14 residues. The junction had 3 bases not matched to a gene; V was cut back by 4 bases and J by 5 bases. Germline CDR1 SGHSA, CDR2 FRNQAP. CDR3 sequence: CASSSWTGGDTQYF. The sequenced CDR3 bases are TGTGCAAGCAGCTCTTGGACTGGGGGAGACACCCAGTAC.

Only a few counts were recorded for this clone. The gene names given are mouse names. The observed sequence ends 1 residue before the CDR3 terminus, with the missing tail filled in from the germline J gene. The chain links TRBV26 to TRBJ1-4, with TRBD1 matching 9 bases. The ends lost 4 bases at V and 2 bases at J; junction bases unmatched: 2. The germline gives CDR1 KGHPV, CDR2 FQNQEV (reference sequence). This CDR3 is built from 15 residues. This CDR3 reads CASSRTGGSNERLFF. The sequenced part of the CDR3 DNA is TGTGCCAGCAGTCGAACAGGGGGCTCCAACGAAAGATTATTT.

Turning to this clone: Gene names denote mouse genes. The CDR3 reads CASSQMDRAGNTLYF. Partial CDR3 DNA: TGTGCCAGCAGCCAAATGGACAGGGCTGGAAATACGCTCTAT. V gene TRBV2 combines with J gene TRBJ1-3; 8 bases match TRBD1. The sequenced fragment ends 1 residue before the CDR3 boundary, so the rest is inferred from the germline J gene. V lost 2 bases to trimming and J lost 2 bases; unmatched junction nucleotides: 2. Germline V gene lookup returns CDR1 LGHNA and CDR2 YSYQKL. This CDR3 has 15 amino acids. Supplemented by reference TRBV2 and TRBJ1-3, the full variable domain reads DPKIIQKPKYLVAVTGSEKILICEQYLGHNAMYWYRQSAKKPLEFMFSYSYQKLMDNQTASSRFQPQSSKKNHLDLQITALKPDDSATYFCASSQMDRAGNTLYFGEGSRLIVV.

This clone was counted a single time. These gene names are mouse names. The read halts 1 residue ahead of the CDR3 end, with the missing end drawn from the germline J gene. The J gene is TRBJ2-5, the V gene TRBV3; D gene ambiguous. Trimming pared 3 bases from V and 2 bases from J, leaving 3 bases between. The CDR3 is made up of 12 amino acids. In germline, CDR1 is SNHLY, CDR2 FYNGKV (reference sequence). The CDR3 DNA, read in part, is TGTGCCAGCAGCTTCCGCCAAGACACCCAGTAC. The encoded protein is CASSFRQDTQY. In full, the CDR3 reads CASSFRQDTQYF.